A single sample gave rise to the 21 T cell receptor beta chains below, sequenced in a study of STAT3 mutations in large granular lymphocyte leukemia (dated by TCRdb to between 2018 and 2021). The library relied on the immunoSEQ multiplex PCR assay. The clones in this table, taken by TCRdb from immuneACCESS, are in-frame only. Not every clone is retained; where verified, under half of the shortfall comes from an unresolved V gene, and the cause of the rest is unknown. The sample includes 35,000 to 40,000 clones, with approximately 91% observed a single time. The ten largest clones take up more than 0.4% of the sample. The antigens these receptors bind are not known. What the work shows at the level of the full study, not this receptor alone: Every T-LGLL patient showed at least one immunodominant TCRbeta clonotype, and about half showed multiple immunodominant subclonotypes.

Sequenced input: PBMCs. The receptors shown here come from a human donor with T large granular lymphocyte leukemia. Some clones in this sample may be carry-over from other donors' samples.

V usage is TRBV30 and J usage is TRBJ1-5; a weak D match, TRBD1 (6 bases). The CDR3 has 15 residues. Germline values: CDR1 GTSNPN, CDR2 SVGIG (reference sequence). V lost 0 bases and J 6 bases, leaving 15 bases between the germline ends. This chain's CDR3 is CAWSVGSYRVQPQHF. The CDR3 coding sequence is TGTGCCTGGAGTGTGGGGTCGTACAGGGTTCAGCCCCAGCATTTT.

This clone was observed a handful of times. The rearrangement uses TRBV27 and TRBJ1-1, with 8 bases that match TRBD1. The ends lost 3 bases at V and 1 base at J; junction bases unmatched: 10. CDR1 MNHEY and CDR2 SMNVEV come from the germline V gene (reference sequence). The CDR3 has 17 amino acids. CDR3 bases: TGTGCCAGCAGTTTTTACCCCAGGGGGCAAGGGAACACTGAAGCTTTCTTT. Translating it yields CASSFYPRGQGNTEAFF.

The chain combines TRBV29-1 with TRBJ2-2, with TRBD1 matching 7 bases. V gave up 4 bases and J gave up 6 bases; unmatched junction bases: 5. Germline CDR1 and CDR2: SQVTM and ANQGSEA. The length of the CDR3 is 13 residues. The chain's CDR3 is CSVGGGGPGELFF. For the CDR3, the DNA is TGCAGCGTTGGAGGGGGCGGGCCCGGGGAGCTGTTTTTT.

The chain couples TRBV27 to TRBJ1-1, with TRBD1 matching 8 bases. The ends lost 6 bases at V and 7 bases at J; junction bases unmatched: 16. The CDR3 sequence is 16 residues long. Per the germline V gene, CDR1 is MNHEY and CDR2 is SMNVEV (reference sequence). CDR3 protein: CASRATVRQGSGEAFF. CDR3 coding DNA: TGTGCCAGCAGAGCTACTGTGCGACAGGGGAGCGGTGAAGCTTTCTTT.

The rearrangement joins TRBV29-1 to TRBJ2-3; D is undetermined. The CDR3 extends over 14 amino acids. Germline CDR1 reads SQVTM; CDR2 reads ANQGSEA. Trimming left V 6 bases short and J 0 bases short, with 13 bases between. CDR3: CSVALRLSTDTQYF. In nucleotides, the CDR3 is TGCAGCGTCGCCCTGAGGTTGAGCACAGATACGCAGTATTTT.

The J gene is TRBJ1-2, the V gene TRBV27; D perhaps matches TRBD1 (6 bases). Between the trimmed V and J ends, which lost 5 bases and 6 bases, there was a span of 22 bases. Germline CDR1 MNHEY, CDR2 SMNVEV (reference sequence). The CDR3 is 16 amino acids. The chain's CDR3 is CASSLSPRTAAHGYTF. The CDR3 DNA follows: TGTGCCAGCAGTCTCTCCCCCAGGACAGCGGCGCATGGCTACACCTTC.

The CDR3 is CASSYGPGGWYGYTF. The DNA of the CDR3 is TGTGCCAGCAGTTATGGGCCAGGGGGTTGGTATGGCTACACCTTC. The V and J genes are TRBV6-5 and TRBJ1-2; 7 bases agree with TRBD1. In germline, CDR1 is MNHEY, CDR2 SVGAGI. Losses at the gene ends were 3 bases for V and 5 bases for J; bases not matched to a gene: 9. This CDR3 comprises 15 residues.

CDR3 nucleotide sequence: TGCGCCAGCAGCTTGGATACCGTGGAGACCCAGTACTTC. It yields the protein CASSLDTVETQYF. The genes are TRBV5-1 and TRBJ2-5; D gene uncertain. The CDR3 contains 13 residues. Germline loops: CDR1 SGHRS, CDR2 YFSETQ. Trimming shortened V by 0 bases and J by 5 bases, and 8 bases separated the two germline ends.

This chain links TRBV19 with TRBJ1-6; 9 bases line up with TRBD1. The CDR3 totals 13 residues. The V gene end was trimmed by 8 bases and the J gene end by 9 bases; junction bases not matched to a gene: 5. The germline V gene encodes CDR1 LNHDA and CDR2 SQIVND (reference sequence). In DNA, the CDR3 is TGTGCCAGTGAGGACAGGGGTGCTTCACCCCTCCACTTT. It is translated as CASEDRGASPLHF.

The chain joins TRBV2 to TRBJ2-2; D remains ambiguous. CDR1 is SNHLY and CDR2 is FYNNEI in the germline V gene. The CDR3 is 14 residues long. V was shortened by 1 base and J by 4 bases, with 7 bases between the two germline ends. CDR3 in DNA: TGTGCCAGCAGTGAAGGCGTAATCACCGGGGAGCTGTTTTTT. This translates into CASSEGVITGELFF.

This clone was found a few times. CDR3 protein: CASSLGRLGARGYTF. The CDR3 nucleotides are TGCGCCAGCAGCTTGGGTCGGCTAGGGGCACGAGGCTACACCTTC. The V call is TRBV5-1, the J call TRBJ1-2; tentative D call: TRBD1 (5 bases). Trimming cost V 0 bases and J 8 bases, with 17 bases left between them. The CDR3 runs 15 residues. The germline V gene encodes CDR1 SGHRS and CDR2 YFSETQ.

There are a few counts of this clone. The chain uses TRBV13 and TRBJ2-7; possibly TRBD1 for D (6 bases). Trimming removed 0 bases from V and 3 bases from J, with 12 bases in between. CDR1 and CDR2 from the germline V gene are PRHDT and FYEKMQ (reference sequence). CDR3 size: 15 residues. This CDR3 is CASSLGQGAFYEQYF. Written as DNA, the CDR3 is TGTGCCAGCAGCTTAGGACAGGGAGCCTTCTACGAGCAGTACTTC.

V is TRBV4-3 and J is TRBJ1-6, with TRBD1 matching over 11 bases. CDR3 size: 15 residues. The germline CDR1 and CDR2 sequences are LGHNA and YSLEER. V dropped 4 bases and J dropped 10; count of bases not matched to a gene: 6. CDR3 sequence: CASSRGQGGDSPLHF. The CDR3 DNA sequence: TGCGCCAGCAGCCGGGGACAGGGGGGAGACTCACCCCTCCACTTT.

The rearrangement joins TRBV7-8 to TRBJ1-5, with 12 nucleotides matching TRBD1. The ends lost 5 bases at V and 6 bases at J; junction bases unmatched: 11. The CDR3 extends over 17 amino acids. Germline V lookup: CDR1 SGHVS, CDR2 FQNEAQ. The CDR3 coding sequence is TGTGCCAGCAGCCATCGGGACAGGGGGCAGGGGAGTCAGCCCCAGCATTTT. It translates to CASSHRDRGQGSQPQHF.

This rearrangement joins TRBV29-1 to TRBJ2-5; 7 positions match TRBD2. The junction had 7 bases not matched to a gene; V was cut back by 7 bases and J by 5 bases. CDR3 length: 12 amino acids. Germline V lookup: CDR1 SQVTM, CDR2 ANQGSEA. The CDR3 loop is CSAYAGVETQYF. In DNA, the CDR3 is TGCAGCGCCTATGCGGGGGTGGAGACCCAGTACTTC.

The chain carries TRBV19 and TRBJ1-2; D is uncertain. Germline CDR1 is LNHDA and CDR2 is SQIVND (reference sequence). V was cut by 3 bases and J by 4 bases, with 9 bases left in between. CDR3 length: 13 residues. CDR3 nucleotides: TGTGCCAGTAGTATCGACGGAGTCTATGGCTACACCTTC. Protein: CASSIDGVYGYTF.

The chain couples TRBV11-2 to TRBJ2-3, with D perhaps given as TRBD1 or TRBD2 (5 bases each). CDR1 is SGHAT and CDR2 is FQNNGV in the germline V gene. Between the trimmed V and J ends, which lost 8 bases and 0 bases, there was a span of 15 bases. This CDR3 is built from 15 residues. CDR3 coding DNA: TGTGCCAGCGTTAGGTCGGGGCCCAGCACAGATACGCAGTATTTT. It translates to CASVRSGPSTDTQYF.

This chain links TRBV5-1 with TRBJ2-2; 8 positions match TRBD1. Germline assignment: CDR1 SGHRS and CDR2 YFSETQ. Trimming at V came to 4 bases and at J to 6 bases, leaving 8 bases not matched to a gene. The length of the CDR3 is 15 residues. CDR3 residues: CASSGETGVAGELFF. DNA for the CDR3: TGCGCCAGCAGCGGGGAGACAGGGGTGGCCGGGGAGCTGTTTTTT.

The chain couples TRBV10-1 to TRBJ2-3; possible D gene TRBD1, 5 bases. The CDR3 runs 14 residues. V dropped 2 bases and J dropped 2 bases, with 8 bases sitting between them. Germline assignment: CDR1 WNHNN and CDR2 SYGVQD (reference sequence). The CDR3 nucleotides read TGCGCCAGCAGTGAGAAGACAGACACAGATACGCAGTATTTT. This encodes CASSEKTDTDTQYF.

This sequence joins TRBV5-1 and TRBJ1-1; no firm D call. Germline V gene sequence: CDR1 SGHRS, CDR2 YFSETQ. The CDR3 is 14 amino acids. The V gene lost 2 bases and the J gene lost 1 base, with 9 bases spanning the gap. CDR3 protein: CASSLSAANTEAFF. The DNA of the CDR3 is TGCGCCAGCAGCTTAAGTGCAGCGAACACTGAAGCTTTCTTT.

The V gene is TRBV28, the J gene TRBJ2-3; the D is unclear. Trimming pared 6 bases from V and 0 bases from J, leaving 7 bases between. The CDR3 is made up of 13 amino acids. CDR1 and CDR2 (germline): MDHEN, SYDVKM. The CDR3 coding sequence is TGTGCCAGCAGGGTGGAGAGCACAGATACGCAGTATTTT. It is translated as CASRVESTDTQYF.